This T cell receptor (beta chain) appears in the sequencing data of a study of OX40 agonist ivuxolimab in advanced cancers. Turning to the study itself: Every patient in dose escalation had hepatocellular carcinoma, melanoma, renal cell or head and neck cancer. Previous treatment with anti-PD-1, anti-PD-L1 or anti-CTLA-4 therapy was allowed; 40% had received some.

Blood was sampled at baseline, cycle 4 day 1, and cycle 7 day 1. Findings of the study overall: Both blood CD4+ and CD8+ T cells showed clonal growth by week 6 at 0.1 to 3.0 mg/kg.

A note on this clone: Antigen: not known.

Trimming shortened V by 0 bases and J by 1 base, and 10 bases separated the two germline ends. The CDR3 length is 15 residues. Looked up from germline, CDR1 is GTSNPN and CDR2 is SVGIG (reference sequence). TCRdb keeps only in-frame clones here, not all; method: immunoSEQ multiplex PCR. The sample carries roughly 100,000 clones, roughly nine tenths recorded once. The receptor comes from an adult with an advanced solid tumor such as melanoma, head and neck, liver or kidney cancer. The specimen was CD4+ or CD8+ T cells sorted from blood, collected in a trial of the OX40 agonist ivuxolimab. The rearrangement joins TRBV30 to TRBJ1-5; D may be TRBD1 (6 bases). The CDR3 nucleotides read TGTGCCTGGAGTGTGATGGGACAAAGCAATCAGCCCCAGCATTTT. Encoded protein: CAWSVMGQSNQPQHF.